The 9 T cell receptor beta chains listed next were all sequenced from one sample in a study of shared clonotypes between healthy human individuals. In the naive CD8 group, cells lacked CD45RO and were positively selected for CCR7, so terminally differentiated effector memory CD45RA+ cells were left out. The protocol was immunoSEQ multiplex PCR, while the TCRdb copy is restricted to in-frame clones and leaves out a portion. The sample lists over 2 million clones; approximately 95% were seen once. The sequencing sample was made of naive CD8+ T cells sorted from blood. The receptors here all came from a man younger than 30 in good health.

The chain carries TRBV28 and TRBJ1-5; maybe TRBD1 (5 bases). V lost 6 bases and J lost 3, with 12 bases in between. CDR3 length equals 14 residues. The germline gives CDR1 MDHEN, CDR2 SYDVKM. The CDR3 sequence: CASRYGQANQPQHF. In nucleotides, the CDR3 is TGTGCCAGCAGATACGGACAAGCCAATCAGCCCCAGCATTTT.

The V and J genes are TRBV29-1 and TRBJ2-1, with a weak D call TRBD1 (7 bases). This CDR3 region has 14 residues. Trimming took off 3 bases at V and 1 base at J, with 10 bases between the two ends. The germline V gene has CDR1 SQVTM and CDR2 ANQGSEA. CDR3 nucleotide sequence: TGCAGCGTTGATCCAGGGGGGTCCTACAATGAGCAGTTCTTC. It yields the protein CSVDPGGSYNEQFF.

This clone was found once. This chain uses TRBV28 with TRBJ1-4, with 9 positions matching TRBD1. The germline gives CDR1 MDHEN, CDR2 SYDVKM. V was clipped by 5 bases and J by 0 bases; unmatched bases: 1. The CDR3 has 15 amino acids. CDR3 coding DNA: TGTGCCAGCAGTGACAGGGGGACAACTAATGAAAAACTGTTTTTT. This sequence encodes CASSDRGTTNEKLFF. Based on the CDR3 plus reference TRBV28 and TRBJ1-4, the full variable domain is DVKVTQSSRYLVKRTGEKVFLECVQDMDHENMFWYRQDPGLGLRLIYFSYDVKMKEKGDIPEGYSVSREKKERFSLILESASTNQTSMYLCASSDRGTTNEKLFFGSGTQLSVL.

As for this clone: Other DNA sequences from this sample encode an identical CDR3 as well. V and J are TRBV5-1 and TRBJ2-3; D gene uncertain. Germline V CDR1 and CDR2: SGHRS, YFSETQ. The CDR3 has 12 residues. V dropped 0 bases and J dropped 5 bases, with 4 bases sitting between them. CDR3 loop: CASSLGVDTQYF. In DNA form, the CDR3 reads TGCGCCAGCAGCTTGGGGGTAGATACGCAGTATTTT.

This rearrangement joins TRBV27 to TRBJ2-1; D is perhaps TRBD2 (5 bases). CDR1 is MNHEY, CDR2 SMNVEV, per germline (reference sequence). This CDR3 is built from 14 residues. Trimming removed 4 bases at V and 10 bases at J, with 17 bases between. The CDR3 nucleotides are TGTGCCAGCAGTTATTCTGAGAATCCGGGAGAGCAGTTCTTC. This sequence encodes CASSYSENPGEQFF.

As for this clone: Other DNA sequences from this sample encode an identical CDR3 as well. The V call is TRBV5-1, the J call TRBJ1-2, with TRBD1 matching 8 bases. This CDR3 is 15 amino acids long. Germline loops: CDR1 SGHRS, CDR2 YFSETQ. V shed 0 bases and J 2 bases; nucleotides not matched to a gene: 3. DNA for the CDR3: TGCGCCAGCAGCTTGGAACAGGGGGGAAACTATGGCTACACCTTC. Its translation: CASSLEQGGNYGYTF.

The chain recombines TRBV28 with TRBJ1-4; unclear D gene. Looked up from germline, CDR1 is MDHEN and CDR2 is SYDVKM. The V end lost 6 bases, the J end lost 7 bases, and 21 bases lay between the germline ends. The CDR3 is 16 amino acids. CDR3 sequence reads: CASSPRKWPLPEKLFF. In nucleotides, the CDR3 is TGTGCCAGCAGCCCTAGGAAGTGGCCCCTCCCTGAAAAACTGTTTTTT.

CDR3 in DNA: TGTGCTAATGAAGATCCACAGGGGAACAATTCACCCCTCCACTTT. Its translation: CANEDPQGNNSPLHF. V usage is TRBV7-9 and J usage is TRBJ1-6; 7 bases agree with TRBD1. CDR3 length: 15 amino acids. Germline values: CDR1 SEHNR, CDR2 FQNEAQ (reference sequence).

The CDR3 region is CASRAGTDNTDTQYF. CDR3 in DNA: TGTGCCAGCAGGGCCGGGACAGACAACACAGATACGCAGTATTTT. The chain combines TRBV6-1 with TRBJ2-3, with 7 nucleotides matching TRBD1. Germline lookup yields CDR1 MNHNS and CDR2 SASEGT. The CDR3 has 15 residues. The ends lost 6 bases at V and 2 bases at J; junction bases unmatched: 8.